Each of the 30 T cell receptor beta chains below was sequenced from the same sample in a study of cytomegalovirus exposure and HLA in healthy donors. The PCR was carried out with 60 Vbeta primers and 13 Jbeta primers. Repertoires were generated with immunoSEQ multiplex PCR, while TCRdb's copy carries only in-frame clones and drops some. This table has about 180,000 clones, about 83% appearing once. Sequencing used PBMCs. The receptors were gathered from a girl aged 10 to 17 in good health and CMV-seropositive.

The chain joins TRBV11-1 to TRBJ2-5; 8 positions agree with TRBD2. V lost 5 bases and J lost 4; bases outside the gene matches: 6. In germline, CDR1 is SGHAT, CDR2 FQDESV (reference sequence). This CDR3 comprises 14 residues. In nucleotides, the CDR3 is TGTGCCAGCAGCCTAGGACTAGCCCCAGAGACCCAGTACTTC. It translates to CASSLGLAPETQYF.

The chain recombines TRBV15 with TRBJ1-4, with D unresolved. Trimming took off 4 bases at V and 7 bases at J, with 7 bases between the two ends. This CDR3 is 12 amino acids long. In germline, CDR1 is LNHNV, CDR2 YYDKDF (reference sequence). This chain's CDR3 is CATSTAGEKLFF. The DNA for the CDR3 is TGTGCCACCAGCACCGCCGGTGAAAAACTGTTTTTT.

This clone was counted only a few times. This rearrangement joins TRBV28 to TRBJ2-7; D perhaps matches TRBD1 (6 bases). The CDR3 totals 15 residues. From germline, CDR1 is MDHEN and CDR2 SYDVKM. Trimming pared 6 bases from V and 2 bases from J, leaving 17 bases between. The CDR3 loop is CASRHQGIWPYEQYF. CDR3 coding DNA: TGTGCCAGCAGGCATCAGGGGATTTGGCCCTACGAGCAGTACTTC. Based on the CDR3 plus reference TRBV28 and TRBJ2-7, the full variable domain is DVKVTQSSRYLVKRTGEKVFLECVQDMDHENMFWYRQDPGLGLRLIYFSYDVKMKEKGDIPEGYSVSREKKERFSLILESASTNQTSMYLCASRHQGIWPYEQYFGPGTRLTVT.

In its sample, this clone was seen a few times. The chain links TRBV7-8 to TRBJ2-4; TRBD1 is a possible D gene (5 bases). Germline values: CDR1 SGHVS, CDR2 FQNEAQ. CDR3 length: 14 residues. Trimming left V 5 bases short and J 5 bases short, with 13 bases between. CDR3 nucleotides: TGTGCCAGCAGCCTCAGGGAAACGGAAAACATTCAGTACTTC. Translating gives CASSLRETENIQYF.

The chain is built from TRBV19 and TRBJ2-7; D is possibly TRBD1 (6 bases). Germline V CDR1 and CDR2: LNHDA, SQIVND (reference sequence). Trimming took off 3 bases at V and 3 bases at J, with 12 bases between the two ends. The CDR3 length is 14 residues. For the CDR3, the DNA is TGTGCCAGTAGTATGGCACAGGGCGGCTACGAGCAGTACTTC. Translated, it gives CASSMAQGGYEQYF.

This chain joins TRBV2 and TRBJ1-1; D gene uncertain. This CDR3 has 13 residues. V lost 4 bases and J lost 3, with 9 bases in between. From germline, CDR1 is SNHLY and CDR2 FYNNEI. CDR3 in DNA: TGTGCCAGCAGTGTAGATTTGGACACTGAAGCTTTCTTT. This translates into CASSVDLDTEAFF.

CDR3 sequence reads: CASSSLGREDTNEKLFF. The CDR3 bases are TGTGCCAGCAGCTCGCTTGGCAGGGAGGATACTAATGAAAAACTGTTTTTT. The chain recombines TRBV5-6 with TRBJ1-4; TRBD1 might be the D (5 bases). Germline V gene sequence: CDR1 SGHDT, CDR2 YYEEEE. The CDR3 length is 17 residues. Trimming took 3 bases from V and 2 from J, leaving 17 bases between them.

In nucleotides, the CDR3 is TGTGCCAGCCGCCCCCCGCGAGGGCAAACTAATGAAAAACTGTTTTTT. Protein sequence: CASRPPRGQTNEKLFF. This sequence joins TRBV6-6 and TRBJ1-4, with D hard to call. Trimming pared 8 bases from V and 1 base from J, leaving 17 bases between. The CDR3 sequence is 16 residues long. The V gene's germline CDR1 is MNHNY and CDR2 SVGAGI (reference sequence).

CDR3 nucleotides: TGCGCCAGCAGCTATACTCCCTCGACTAGCGGGGGGGCGGGTGAGCAGTTCTTC. It codes for CASSYTPSTSGGAGEQFF. This chain joins TRBV4-1 and TRBJ2-1, with 14 positions matching TRBD2. CDR3 length: 18 residues. From germline, CDR1 is MGHRA and CDR2 YSYEKL. Germline trimming cut 5 bases from V and 9 bases from J; bases unmatched to any gene: 15.

V and J are TRBV28 and TRBJ2-3, with D tentatively TRBD2 (6 bases). This CDR3 has 14 residues. The germline gives CDR1 MDHEN, CDR2 SYDVKM. V shed 6 bases and J shed 6 bases, with 16 bases lying between them. As DNA, the CDR3 is TGTGCCAGCAGCATTCTAGCGATAGGGGATACGCAGTATTTT. It specifies CASSILAIGDTQYF.

CDR3 loop: CASSTWTGVNTEAFF. In DNA form, the CDR3 reads TGTGCCAGCAGTACATGGACAGGAGTGAACACTGAAGCTTTCTTT. The genes are TRBV27 and TRBJ1-1, with 7 positions matching TRBD1. V lost 5 bases to trimming and J lost 0 bases; unmatched junction nucleotides: 6. Germline V CDR1 and CDR2: MNHEY, SMNVEV (reference sequence). The CDR3 is 15 amino acids.

The J gene is TRBJ2-2, the V gene TRBV19; maybe TRBD1 (6 bases). CDR1 is LNHDA, CDR2 SQIVND, per germline (reference sequence). V dropped 2 bases and J dropped 3 bases, with 13 bases sitting between them. CDR3 length: 16 amino acids. The chain's CDR3 is CASSIRGYPYTGELFF. The CDR3 region has the DNA TGTGCCAGTAGTATAAGGGGGTATCCGTACACCGGGGAGCTGTTTTTT. Full variable domain (remainder filled in from reference TRBV19 and TRBJ2-2): DGGITQSPKYLFRKEGQNVTLSCEQNLNHDAMYWYRQDPGQGLRLIYYSQIVNDFQKGDIAEGYSVSREKKESFPLTVTSAQKNPTAFYLCASSIRGYPYTGELFFGEGSRLTVL.

In this sample, this clone turned up once. The chain employs TRBV5-1 and TRBJ2-1; TRBD1 might be the D (6 bases). V dropped 0 bases and J dropped 5 bases, with 18 bases sitting between them. The length of the CDR3 is 17 residues. Per the germline V gene, CDR1 is SGHRS and CDR2 is YFSETQ. The CDR3 loop is CASSLGPFRGEDNEQFF. In DNA form, the CDR3 reads TGCGCCAGCAGCTTGGGACCGTTCAGGGGCGAGGACAATGAGCAGTTCTTC.

V and J are TRBV29-1 and TRBJ2-5; 12 positions match TRBD2. Looked up from germline, CDR1 is SQVTM and CDR2 is ANQGSEA. This CDR3 spans 17 amino acids. V gave up 3 bases and J gave up 1 base; unmatched junction bases: 9. The CDR3 nucleotides read TGCAGCGTTGACGGCCTAGCGGGGGGGCCGCTCCAAGAGACCCAGTACTTC. This encodes CSVDGLAGGPLQETQYF.

V is TRBV27 and J is TRBJ1-1, with 7 bases matching TRBD1. The V and J ends lost 6 bases and 0 bases, in that order; junction bases with no gene match: 10. CDR3 length: 16 residues. CDR1 and CDR2 (germline): MNHEY, SMNVEV (reference sequence). CDR3 DNA: TGTGCCAGCAGGCCCCGAAAGGGACAGATGAACACTGAAGCTTTCTTT. Encoded protein: CASRPRKGQMNTEAFF.

J is TRBJ1-1 and V is TRBV12-5; the match to TRBD1 covers 11 bases. This CDR3 is built from 17 residues. Germline lookup yields CDR1 LGHNT and CDR2 FRNRAP. Trimming removed 2 bases from V and 5 bases from J; junction bases left unmatched: 10. The CDR3 DNA reads as TGTGCTAGTGGTTTGCGAAGGACAGGGGGCGAGGGGACTGAAGCTTTCTTT. Protein sequence: CASGLRRTGGEGTEAFF.

A note on this clone: Relative to the germline gene, one junction end is altered; a read error may explain this. This rearrangement joins TRBV15 to TRBJ1-1; TRBD1 matches 8 bases. From germline, CDR1 is LNHNV and CDR2 YYDKDF (reference sequence). The CDR3 has 13 residues. The CDR3 here is CATSRGATGDRTF. CDR3 sequence (DNA): TGTGCCACCAGCAGAGGGGCGACAGGGGATCGCACCTTT.

Concerning this clone: The germline gene is not matched at one end of the junction; a read error may be the cause. This sequence joins TRBV2 and TRBJ2-3, with D tentatively TRBD2 (5 bases). CDR3 length equals 14 residues. Germline lookup yields CDR1 SNHLY and CDR2 FYNNEI. CDR3 sequence: CASRPPASTDTQYF. The CDR3 region has the DNA TGTGCCAGCAGGCCTCCCGCTAGCACAGACACGCAGTATTTT.

This clone was detected only once. V usage is TRBV7-9 and J usage is TRBJ2-3, with 9 bases that match TRBD1. The CDR3 contains 15 residues. In germline, CDR1 is SEHNR, CDR2 FQNEAQ (reference sequence). The J segment lost 0 bases and the V segment lost 6 bases, leaving 4 bases of the junction unmatched. CDR3 sequence (DNA): TGTGCCAGCAGTCACAGGGGGCGTAGCACAGATACGCAGTATTTT. Amino acids: CASSHRGRSTDTQYF.

This clone was seen more than once but under ten times. V usage is TRBV30 and J usage is TRBJ1-1; D is unresolved. Trimming shortened V by 5 bases and J by 5 bases, and 15 bases separated the two germline ends. This CDR3 is built from 13 residues. The germline CDR1 and CDR2 sequences are GTSNPN and SVGIG (reference sequence). The CDR3 coding sequence is TGTGCCTGGGTATTTGCCGGAGGGACTGAAGCTTTCTTT. Amino acids: CAWVFAGGTEAFF.

The chain employs TRBV7-2 and TRBJ2-4; D unclear. CDR1 and CDR2 (germline): SGHTA, FQGNSA. The CDR3 has 17 residues. The V and J ends lost 1 base and 2 bases respectively, with 15 bases between them. CDR3 bases: TGTGCCAGCAGCTTAGAAGTCGTGATGACACCCAAAAACATTCAGTACTTC. This encodes CASSLEVVMTPKNIQYF.

V gene TRBV19 combines with J gene TRBJ1-2, with D maybe TRBD1 (5 bases). The V and J ends lost 3 bases and 7 bases respectively, with 18 bases between them. The germline CDR1 and CDR2 sequences are LNHDA and SQIVND (reference sequence). This CDR3 has 15 amino acids. Here the CDR3 DNA reads TGTGCCAGTAGTATTTCGGGCGGGACCCCCCTTGGCTACACCTTC. This codes for CASSISGGTPLGYTF.

V usage is TRBV9 and J usage is TRBJ1-6; 8 bases line up with TRBD1. The CDR3 has 15 amino acids. Germline-derived CDR1 and CDR2 are SGDLS and YYNGEE. V dropped 1 base and J dropped 6; count of bases not matched to a gene: 3. The CDR3 is CASSVSGQVNSPLHF. CDR3 sequence (DNA): TGTGCCAGCAGCGTATCGGGACAGGTTAATTCACCCCTCCACTTT.

V and J are TRBV5-1 and TRBJ1-2; possible D gene TRBD1, 6 bases. The V gene lost 4 bases and the J gene lost 3 bases, with 10 bases spanning the gap. The germline V gene encodes CDR1 SGHRS and CDR2 YFSETQ. This CDR3 is 13 amino acids long. CDR3 bases: TGCGCCAGCAGCACCCGGACAGACTATGGCTACACCTTC. Amino acids: CASSTRTDYGYTF.

The J gene is TRBJ1-4, the V gene TRBV4-2; no clear D. CDR1 is LGHNA, CDR2 YNFKEQ, per germline. The CDR3 is made up of 16 amino acids. The V end lost 2 bases, the J end lost 0 bases, and 10 bases lay between the germline ends. CDR3 DNA sequence: TGTGCCAGCAGCCAATTCTTGGGCGCAACTAATGAAAAACTGTTTTTT. Translated: CASSQFLGATNEKLFF.

The J gene is TRBJ1-5, the V gene TRBV4-2, with 7 nucleotides matching TRBD1. Trimming cost V 0 bases and J 1 base; bases outside gene matches: 0. Germline-derived CDR1 and CDR2 are LGHNA and YNFKEQ. CDR3 size: 15 residues. CDR3: CASSQEGQSNQPQHF. CDR3 nucleotides: TGTGCCAGCAGCCAAGAGGGACAGAGCAATCAGCCCCAGCATTTT.

V gene TRBV30 combines with J gene TRBJ2-7, with 8 positions matching TRBD1. Germline assignment: CDR1 GTSNPN and CDR2 SVGIG (reference sequence). The CDR3 extends over 14 amino acids. With V trimmed by 1 base and J by 2 bases, 4 bases remained unmatched. CDR3 region: CAWSARGLTYEQYF. In nucleotides, the CDR3 is TGTGCCTGGAGTGCCAGGGGGCTTACCTACGAGCAGTACTTC. The full variable domain, with the rest looked up from reference TRBV30 and TRBJ2-7, is SQTIHQWPATLVQPVGSPLSLECTVEGTSNPNLYWYRQAAGRGLQLLFYSVGIGQISSEVPQNLSASRPQDRQFILSSKKLLLSDSGFYLCAWSARGLTYEQYFGPGTRLTVT.

This clone was counted once. The V gene is TRBV29-1, the J gene TRBJ1-2; 7 positions match TRBD1. In germline, CDR1 is SQVTM, CDR2 ANQGSEA. V trimming: 7 bases; J trimming: 4 bases; junction bases outside the gene matches: 9. The length of the CDR3 is 13 residues. DNA for the CDR3: TGCAGCGACTACAGGGGCGGAAGCTATGGCTACACCTTC. The encoded protein is CSDYRGGSYGYTF.

The chain couples TRBV11-2 to TRBJ2-1, with 14 bases lining up with TRBD2. Trimming at V came to 5 bases and at J to 8 bases, leaving 11 bases not matched to a gene. CDR3 length equals 17 residues. Per germline, CDR1 SGHAT and CDR2 FQNNGV. In nucleotides, the CDR3 is TGTGCCAGCAGCCCGGTTCCCGGGACTAGCGGGGGCTATGAGCAGTTCTTC. It codes for CASSPVPGTSGGYEQFF.

This clone occurred once. The chain combines TRBV9 with TRBJ1-3; 7 nucleotides align to TRBD1. CDR1 is SGDLS and CDR2 is YYNGEE in the germline V gene. CDR3 length: 16 residues. V lost 3 bases and J lost 3; bases outside the gene matches: 9. In nucleotides, the CDR3 is TGTGCCAGCAGCGCGAATACAGGGGAACATGGAAACACCATATATTTT. Amino acid sequence: CASSANTGEHGNTIYF. Variable domain in full (rest from reference TRBV9 and TRBJ1-3): DSGVTQTPKHLITATGQRVTLRCSPRSGDLSVYWYQQSLDQGLQFLIQYYNGEERAKGNILERFSAQQFPDLHSELNLSSLELGDSALYFCASSANTGEHGNTIYFGEGSWLTVV.